This T cell receptor (beta chain) was retrieved from a study of T cell repertoires in cytomegalovirus infection. This clonotype was observed at least ten times. CDR1 is MNHEY and CDR2 is SVGEGT in the germline V gene. V lost 7 bases and J 2 bases, leaving 12 bases between the germline ends. The CDR3 length is 13 residues. TCRdb reprocessed the reads with MiXCR, giving one entry per CDR3 protein. Of about 250,000 distinct CDR3 sequences listed, 15% to 20% were seen once; the top ten hold around 43%. What was sequenced was CD8+ T cells from PBMCs. The rearrangement uses TRBV6-2 or TRBV6-3 and TRBJ2-7; a possible D gene is TRBD2 (6 bases). This sequence was found in a human donor in good health (CMV status not recorded). Some clones in this sample may be carry-over from other donors' samples. The CDR3 is CASKISGTYEQYF. The CDR3 coding sequence is TGTGCCAGCAAAATTAGCGGAACCTACGAGCAGTACTTC.